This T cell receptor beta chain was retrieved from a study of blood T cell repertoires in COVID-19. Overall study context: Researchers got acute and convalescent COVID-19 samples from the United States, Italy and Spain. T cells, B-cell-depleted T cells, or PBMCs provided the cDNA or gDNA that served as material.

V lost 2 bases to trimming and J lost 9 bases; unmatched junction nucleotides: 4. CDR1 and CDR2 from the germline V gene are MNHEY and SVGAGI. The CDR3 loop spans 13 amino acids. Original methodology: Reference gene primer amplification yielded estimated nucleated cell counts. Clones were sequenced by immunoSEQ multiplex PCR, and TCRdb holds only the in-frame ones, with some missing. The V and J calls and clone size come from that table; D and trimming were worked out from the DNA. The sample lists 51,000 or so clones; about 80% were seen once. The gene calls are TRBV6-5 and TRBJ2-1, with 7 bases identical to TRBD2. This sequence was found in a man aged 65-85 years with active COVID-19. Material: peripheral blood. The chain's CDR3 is CASSYTTSAEQFF. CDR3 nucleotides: TGTGCCAGCAGTTACACCACTAGCGCTGAGCAGTTCTTC.